The following is a T cell receptor beta chain sequence with its context. For TCRbeta, the library was prepared with unique molecular identifiers. Each CDR3 protein gets one entry after TCRdb re-called the PCR reads with MiXCR. This table has 780,000 or so distinct CDR3 sequences, 16% appearing once. This CDR3 has 11 residues. Between the trimmed V and J ends, which lost 5 bases and 8 bases, there was a span of 9 bases. Germline V CDR1 and CDR2: LNHDA, SQIVND (reference sequence). The sample originates from a study of T-cell reconstitution after alpha-beta-depleted transplantation in children. The sequencing used PBMCs, mostly from graft donor cells, collected 360 days after TCRalphabeta/CD19-depleted stem cell transplant. The J gene is TRBJ1-2, the V gene TRBV19; a weak D match, TRBD1 (5 bases). The clonotype originates from a male patient younger than 18 who had a stem cell transplant for acute lymphoblastic leukemia, so the T cells may come from the graft donor. CDR3 residues: CASSSGPGYTF. The CDR3 nucleotides read TGTGCCAGTAGTTCGGGACCAGGCTACACCTTC. The full variable domain, completed using reference TRBV19 and TRBJ1-2, is DGGITQSPKYLFRKEGQNVTLSCEQNLNHDAMYWYRQDPGQGLRLIYYSQIVNDFQKGDIAEGYSVSREKKESFPLTVTSAQKNPTAFYLCASSSGPGYTFGSGTRLTVV.